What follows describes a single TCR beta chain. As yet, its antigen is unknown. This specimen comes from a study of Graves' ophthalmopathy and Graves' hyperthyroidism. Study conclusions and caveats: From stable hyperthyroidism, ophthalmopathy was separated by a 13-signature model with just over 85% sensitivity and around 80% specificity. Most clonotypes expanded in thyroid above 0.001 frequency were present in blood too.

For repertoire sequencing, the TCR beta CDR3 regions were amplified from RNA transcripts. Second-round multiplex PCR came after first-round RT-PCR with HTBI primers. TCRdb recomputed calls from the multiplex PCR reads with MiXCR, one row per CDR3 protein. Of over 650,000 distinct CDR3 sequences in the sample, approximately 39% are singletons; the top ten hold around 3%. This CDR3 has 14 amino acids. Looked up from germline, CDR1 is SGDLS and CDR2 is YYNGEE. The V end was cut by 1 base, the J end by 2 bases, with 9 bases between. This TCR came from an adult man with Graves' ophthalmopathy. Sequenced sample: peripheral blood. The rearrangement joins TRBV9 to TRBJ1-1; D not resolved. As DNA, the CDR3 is TGTGCCAGCAGCGTAAGTGGATATAACACTGAAGCTTTCTTT. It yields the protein CASSVSGYNTEAFF.